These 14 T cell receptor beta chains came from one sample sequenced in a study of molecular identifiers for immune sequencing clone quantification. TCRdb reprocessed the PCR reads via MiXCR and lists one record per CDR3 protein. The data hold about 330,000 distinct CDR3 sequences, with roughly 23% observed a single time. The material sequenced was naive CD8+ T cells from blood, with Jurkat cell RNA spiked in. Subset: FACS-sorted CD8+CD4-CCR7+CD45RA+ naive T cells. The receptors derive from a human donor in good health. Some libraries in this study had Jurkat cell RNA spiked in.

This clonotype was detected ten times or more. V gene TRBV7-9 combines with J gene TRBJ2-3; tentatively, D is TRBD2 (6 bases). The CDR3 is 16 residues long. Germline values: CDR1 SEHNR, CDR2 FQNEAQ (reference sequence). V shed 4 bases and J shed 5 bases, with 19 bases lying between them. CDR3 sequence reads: CASSSPHLLSGDTQYF. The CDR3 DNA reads TGTGCCAGCAGCTCCCCCCACTTACTTAGCGGAGATACGCAGTATTTT.

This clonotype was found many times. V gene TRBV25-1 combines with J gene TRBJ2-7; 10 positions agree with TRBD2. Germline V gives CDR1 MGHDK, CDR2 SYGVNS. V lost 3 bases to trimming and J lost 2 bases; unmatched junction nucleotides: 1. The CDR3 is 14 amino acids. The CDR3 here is CASSDSGRAYEQYF. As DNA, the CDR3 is TGTGCCAGCAGTGACAGCGGGAGGGCCTACGAGCAGTACTTC.

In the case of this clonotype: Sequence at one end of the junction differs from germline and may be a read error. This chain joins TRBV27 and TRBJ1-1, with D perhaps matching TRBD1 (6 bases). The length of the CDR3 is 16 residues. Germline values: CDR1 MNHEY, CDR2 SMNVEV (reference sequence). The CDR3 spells CASGLRLGARGTEAFF. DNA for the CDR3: TGTGCCAGCGGTTTAAGATTGGGGGCAAGGGGCACTGAAGCTTTCTTT.

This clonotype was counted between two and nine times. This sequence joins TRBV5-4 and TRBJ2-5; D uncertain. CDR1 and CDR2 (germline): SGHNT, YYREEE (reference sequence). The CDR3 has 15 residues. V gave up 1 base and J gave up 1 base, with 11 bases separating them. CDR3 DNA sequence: TGTGCCAGCAGCTTGTTTGTACAGCCCCAAGAGACCCAGTACTTC. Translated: CASSLFVQPQETQYF.

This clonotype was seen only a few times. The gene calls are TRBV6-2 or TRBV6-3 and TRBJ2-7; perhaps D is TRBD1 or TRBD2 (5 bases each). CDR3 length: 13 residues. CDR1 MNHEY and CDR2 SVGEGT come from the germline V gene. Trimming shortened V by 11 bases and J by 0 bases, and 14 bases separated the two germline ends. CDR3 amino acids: CAGRGTVSYEQYF. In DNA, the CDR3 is TGTGCCGGAAGAGGGACGGTCTCCTACGAGCAGTACTTC.

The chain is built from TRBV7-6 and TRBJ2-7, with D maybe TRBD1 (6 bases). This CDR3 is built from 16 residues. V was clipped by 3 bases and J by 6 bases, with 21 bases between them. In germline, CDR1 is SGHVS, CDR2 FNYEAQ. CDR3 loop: CASSFGPAGDRSEQYF. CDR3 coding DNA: TGTGCCAGCAGCTTTGGCCCGGCAGGGGATCGGTCCGAGCAGTACTTC.

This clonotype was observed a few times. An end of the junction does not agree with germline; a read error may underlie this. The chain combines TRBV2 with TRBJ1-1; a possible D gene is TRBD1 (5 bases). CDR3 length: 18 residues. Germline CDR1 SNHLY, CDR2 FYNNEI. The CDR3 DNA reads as TGTGCCAGCAGTGTTAGGCAGGGAACTGTTTGGATGAACACTGGAGCTTTCTTT. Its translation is CASSVRQGTVWMNTGAFF.

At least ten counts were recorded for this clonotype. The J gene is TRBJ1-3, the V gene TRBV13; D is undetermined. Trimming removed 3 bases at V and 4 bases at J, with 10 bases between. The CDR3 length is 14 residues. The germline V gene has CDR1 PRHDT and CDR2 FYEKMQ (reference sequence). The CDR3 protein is CASSFTVVGNTIYF. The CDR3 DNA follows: TGTGCCAGCAGCTTCACGGTAGTGGGAAACACCATATATTTT.

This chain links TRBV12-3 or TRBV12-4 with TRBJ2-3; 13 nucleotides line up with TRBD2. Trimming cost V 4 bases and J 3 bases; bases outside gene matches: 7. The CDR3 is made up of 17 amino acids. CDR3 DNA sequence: TGTGCCAGCAGTTCGCCTAGGACTAGCGGGGGAACAGATACGCAGTATTTT. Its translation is CASSSPRTSGGTDTQYF.

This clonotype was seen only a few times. The CDR3 nucleotides are TGTGCCTGGAGTGTACTAGCGGCAGATACGCAGTATTTT. Protein: CAWSVLAADTQYF. The chain has TRBV30 and TRBJ2-3; 8 bases agree with TRBD2. The CDR3 consists of 13 residues. Germline V lookup: CDR1 GTSNPN, CDR2 SVGIG (reference sequence). Germline trimming cut 0 bases from V and 4 bases from J; bases unmatched to any gene: 0.

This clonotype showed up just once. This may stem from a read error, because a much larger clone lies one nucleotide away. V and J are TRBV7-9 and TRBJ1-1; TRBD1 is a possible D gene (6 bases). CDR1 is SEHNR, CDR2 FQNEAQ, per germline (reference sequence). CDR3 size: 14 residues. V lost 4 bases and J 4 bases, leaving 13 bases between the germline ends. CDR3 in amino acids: CASSSEQGGTEAFF. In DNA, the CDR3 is TGTGCCAGCAGCTCAGAACAGGGAGGCACTGAAGCTTTCTTT.

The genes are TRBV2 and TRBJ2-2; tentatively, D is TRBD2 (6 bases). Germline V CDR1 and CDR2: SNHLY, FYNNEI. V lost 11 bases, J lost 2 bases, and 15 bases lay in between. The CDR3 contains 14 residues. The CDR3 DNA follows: TGTGCCGGAGAAAGGGAGGAAAACACCGGGGAGCTGTTTTTT. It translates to CAGEREENTGELFF. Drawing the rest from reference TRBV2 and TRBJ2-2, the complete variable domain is EPEVTQTPSHQVTQMGQEVILRCVPISNHLYFYWYRQILGQKVEFLVSFYNNEISEKSEIFDDQFSVERPDGSNFTLKIRSTKLEDSAMYFCAGEREENTGELFFGEGSRLTVL.

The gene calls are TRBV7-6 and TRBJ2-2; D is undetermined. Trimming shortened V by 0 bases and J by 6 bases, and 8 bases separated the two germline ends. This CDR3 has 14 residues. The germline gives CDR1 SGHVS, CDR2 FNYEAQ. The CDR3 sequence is CASSLAGPAGELFF. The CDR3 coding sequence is TGTGCCAGCAGCTTAGCAGGGCCCGCCGGGGAGCTGTTTTTT.

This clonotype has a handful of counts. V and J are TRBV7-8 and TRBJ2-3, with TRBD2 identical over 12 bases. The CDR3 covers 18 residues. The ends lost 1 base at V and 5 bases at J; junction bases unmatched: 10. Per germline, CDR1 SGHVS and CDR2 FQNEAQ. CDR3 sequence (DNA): TGTGCCAGCAGCTTAGTGGCTAGCGGGGGGGTCTACGGAGATACGCAGTATTTT. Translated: CASSLVASGGVYGDTQYF.